Presented here are 13 T cell receptor beta chains from one specimen sequenced in a study of cytotoxic CD8 clonotypes in ibrutinib-treated CLL. Data came from immunoSEQ multiplex PCR; TCRdb stores just in-frame clones and leaves some out. The data contain over 200,000 clones, 79% of them singletons. This specimen was PBMCs, taken after 12 months of ibrutinib treatment. The origin of the receptors is a human donor with chronic lymphocytic leukemia.

The chain joins TRBV5-6 to TRBJ2-7, with D possibly TRBD2 on 6 matching bases. Trimming removed 4 bases from V and 2 bases from J, with 19 bases in between. This CDR3 spans 16 amino acids. The germline gives CDR1 SGHDT, CDR2 YYEEEE. The DNA of the CDR3 is TGTGCCAGCAGCACCAACCCAAGGGGACTTCCCTACGAGCAGTACTTC. Translated: CASSTNPRGLPYEQYF. Combining the CDR3 with reference TRBV5-6 and TRBJ2-7 gives the whole variable domain DAGVTQSPTHLIKTRGQQVTLRCSPKSGHDTVSWYQQALGQGPQFIFQYYEEEERQRGNFPDRFSGHQFPNYSSELNVNALLLGDSALYLCASSTNPRGLPYEQYFGPGTRLTVT.

The chain recombines TRBV28 with TRBJ1-5; 7 bases match TRBD1. The germline V gene has CDR1 MDHEN and CDR2 SYDVKM. CDR3 length equals 14 residues. The J segment lost 5 bases and the V segment lost 5 bases, leaving 6 bases of the junction unmatched. The DNA of the CDR3 is TGTGCCAGCAGTCAAGGGGGCGGCTATCAGCCCCAGCATTTT. It specifies CASSQGGGYQPQHF.

This chain links TRBV5-8 with TRBJ2-2, with D possibly matching TRBD2 (6 bases). The CDR3 sequence is 15 residues long. CDR1 and CDR2 from the germline V gene are SGHTS and YDEGEE. The V end was cut by 4 bases, the J end by 2 bases, with 12 bases between. The CDR3 sequence: CASSTRDLNTGELFF. The CDR3 nucleotides read TGTGCCAGCAGCACCCGGGACTTAAACACCGGGGAGCTGTTTTTT.

V gene TRBV29-1 combines with J gene TRBJ2-7, with D perhaps matching TRBD1 (5 bases). Per the germline V gene, CDR1 is SQVTM and CDR2 is ANQGSEA. With 7 bases removed from V and 0 bases from J, the gap between germline ends came to 16 bases. There are 14 residues in the CDR3. This CDR3 reads CSATGVPSSYEQYF. CDR3 coding DNA: TGCAGCGCAACAGGCGTACCAAGCTCCTACGAGCAGTACTTC.

V and J are TRBV28 and TRBJ2-7; 8 nucleotides align to TRBD1. The CDR3 is 15 amino acids. Trimming took 7 bases from V and 5 from J; bases not matched to a gene: 13. The V gene's germline CDR1 is MDHEN and CDR2 SYDVKM. CDR3 bases: TGTGCCAGCACTTTCGGACGGACAGGGAATAACGAGCAGTACTTC. Translation: CASTFGRTGNNEQYF.

Only one count was recorded for this clone. The J gene is TRBJ2-7, the V gene TRBV7-9, with 7 bases matching TRBD1. The CDR3 length is 15 residues. Looked up from germline, CDR1 is SEHNR and CDR2 is FQNEAQ (reference sequence). Unmatched junction bases numbered 10, after V lost 5 bases and J lost 3 bases. The CDR3 sequence is CASSPGDRESYEQYF. The CDR3 nucleotides read TGTGCCAGCAGCCCAGGAGACAGGGAGAGCTACGAGCAGTACTTC.

The chain carries TRBV10-2 and TRBJ2-7, with TRBD2 as a possible D gene (5 bases). The CDR3 spans 12 residues. Between the trimmed V and J ends, which lost 10 bases and 3 bases, there was a span of 13 bases. The germline V gene has CDR1 WSHSY and CDR2 SAAADI. The chain's CDR3 is CATSPEVYEQYF. CDR3 bases: TGCGCCACATCACCGGAGGTCTACGAGCAGTACTTC.

The rearrangement links TRBV5-1 to TRBJ2-7; 7 bases are shared with TRBD2. V gave up 0 bases and J gave up 6 bases; unmatched junction bases: 9. Germline V gene lookup returns CDR1 SGHRS and CDR2 YFSETQ. The CDR3 consists of 15 residues. CDR3 nucleotides: TGCGCCAGCAGCTTGGGTTCAGCGGGAACCCTCGAGCAGTACTTC. The encoded protein is CASSLGSAGTLEQYF.

This chain links TRBV2 with TRBJ1-5, with D possibly being TRBD1 (5 bases). V was clipped by 6 bases and J by 6 bases, with 9 bases between them. This CDR3 spans 12 amino acids. Germline CDR1 reads SNHLY; CDR2 reads FYNNEI. CDR3: CASRGGFQPQHF. The DNA of the CDR3 is TGTGCCAGCAGGGGGGGGTTTCAGCCCCAGCATTTT. The variable domain in full, with the rest retrieved from reference TRBV2 and TRBJ1-5, is EPEVTQTPSHQVTQMGQEVILRCVPISNHLYFYWYRQILGQKVEFLVSFYNNEISEKSEIFDDQFSVERPDGSNFTLKIRSTKLEDSAMYFCASRGGFQPQHFGDGTRLSIL.

This chain joins TRBV5-1 and TRBJ2-6; no definite D call. Between the trimmed V and J ends, which lost 0 bases and 0 bases, there was a span of 10 bases. The CDR3 is 17 amino acids. Germline V gene data show CDR1 as SGHRS and CDR2 as YFSETQ. CDR3 bases: TGCGCCAGCAGCTTGGTATCTTCGATCTCTGGGGCCAACGTCCTGACTTTC. Translation: CASSLVSSISGANVLTF.

The rearrangement uses TRBV7-9 and TRBJ2-1; D possibly corresponds to TRBD2 (6 bases). The germline V gene encodes CDR1 SEHNR and CDR2 FQNEAQ (reference sequence). The CDR3 has 13 amino acids. V lost 0 bases, J lost 9 bases, and 9 bases lay in between. The CDR3 sequence is CASSLAGGIEQFF. For the CDR3, the DNA is TGTGCCAGCAGCTTAGCGGGGGGAATTGAGCAGTTCTTC.

The J gene is TRBJ1-1, the V gene TRBV30; D unresolved. The CDR3 sequence is 10 residues long. V was pared by 3 bases and J by 6 bases, with 5 bases between. Germline lookup yields CDR1 GTSNPN and CDR2 SVGIG (reference sequence). CDR3 sequence reads: CAWSSSEAFF. The CDR3 DNA follows: TGTGCCTGGAGCTCCTCTGAAGCTTTCTTT.

This clone was found a few times. The chain uses TRBV6-5 and TRBJ2-7, with a tentative D call TRBD1 (7 bases). This CDR3 region has 15 residues. The germline V gene has CDR1 MNHEY and CDR2 SVGAGI. The ends were cut back, 6 bases at V and 2 bases at J, with 17 bases in the middle. The CDR3 is CASSRTGEAAYEQYF. The CDR3 nucleotides read TGTGCCAGCAGCAGAACAGGGGAGGCGGCCTACGAGCAGTACTTC.